A single sample gave rise to the 27 T cell receptor beta chains below, sequenced in a study of T cells in Graves' hyperthyroidism and ophthalmopathy. RNA transcripts were the template for amplifying TCR beta CDR3 regions. Primed by the HTBI set, a first-round RT-PCR was run on the TCR CDR3. Each CDR3 protein gets one entry after TCRdb re-called the multiplex PCR reads with MiXCR. This table holds about 520,000 distinct CDR3 sequences, roughly 20% found once. Specimen: blood. The source is a man aged 18 to 30 with Graves' hyperthyroidism.

This clonotype was detected a few times. The chain carries TRBV28 and TRBJ2-7, with D maybe TRBD1 (5 bases). Germline values: CDR1 MDHEN, CDR2 SYDVKM. This CDR3 comprises 14 residues. The V and J ends lost 5 bases and 3 bases respectively, with 14 bases between them. CDR3 sequence: CASSLQGSIYEQYF. The CDR3 DNA is TGTGCCAGCAGTCTCCAGGGTTCTATCTACGAGCAGTACTTC. The whole variable domain, remainder taken from reference TRBV28 and TRBJ2-7, is DVKVTQSSRYLVKRTGEKVFLECVQDMDHENMFWYRQDPGLGLRLIYFSYDVKMKEKGDIPEGYSVSREKKERFSLILESASTNQTSMYLCASSLQGSIYEQYFGPGTRLTVT.

There are many counts of this clonotype. The chain couples TRBV28 to TRBJ1-2; weak D call: TRBD1 (5 bases). CDR3 length: 15 residues. The V end was cut by 4 bases, the J end by 2 bases, with 14 bases between. The germline gives CDR1 MDHEN, CDR2 SYDVKM. The CDR3 is CASSSAGTENYGYTF. The CDR3 DNA follows: TGTGCCAGCAGTTCCGCCGGGACTGAGAACTATGGCTACACCTTC.

There are many counts of this clonotype. The V and J genes are TRBV28 and TRBJ2-7; 11 bases agree with TRBD1. V was clipped by 3 bases and J by 0 bases; unmatched bases: 7. Per germline, CDR1 MDHEN and CDR2 SYDVKM. This CDR3 contains 17 residues. The CDR3: CASSFLDRGRPSYEQYF. CDR3 coding DNA: TGTGCCAGCAGTTTCTTGGACAGGGGGCGGCCCTCCTACGAGCAGTACTTC.

The rearrangement links TRBV20-1 to TRBJ2-5; D is ambiguous. Germline V lookup: CDR1 DFQATT, CDR2 SNEGSKA (reference sequence). Trimming removed 0 bases at V and 6 bases at J, with 20 bases between. This CDR3 has 16 amino acids. CDR3 protein: CSARDHTLGVVQTQYF. The CDR3 DNA follows: TGCAGTGCTAGAGATCACACTCTGGGCGTCGTACAGACCCAGTACTTC.

Turning to this clonotype: At one end the junction does not follow the germline gene, possibly because of a read error. V is TRBV27 and J is TRBJ1-1; possible D gene TRBD1, 6 bases. The CDR3 is made up of 14 amino acids. The V gene's germline CDR1 is MNHEY and CDR2 SMNVEV (reference sequence). The CDR3 DNA follows: TGTACCAGCAGGGGAGGGAATATGAACACTGAAGCTTGCTTT. Amino acid sequence: CTSRGGNMNTEACF.

The chain has TRBV13 and TRBJ2-7, with a possible D match to TRBD1 (6 bases). This CDR3 region has 20 residues. Germline V lookup: CDR1 PRHDT, CDR2 FYEKMQ (reference sequence). V lost 8 bases to trimming and J lost 1 base, with 33 bases between them. CDR3 region: CASGGGPYTSTGRPSYEQYF. The DNA of the CDR3 is TGTGCCAGCGGAGGAGGCCCTTATACTTCGACAGGTCGCCCTTCCTACGAGCAGTACTTC.

This clonotype has just a few counts. This chain links TRBV4-1 with TRBJ2-1, with 8 positions matching TRBD1. V shed 5 bases and J 5 bases; nucleotides not matched to a gene: 8. This CDR3 comprises 15 residues. The germline V gene has CDR1 MGHRA and CDR2 YSYEKL. CDR3: CASSFRQGRNNEQFF. CDR3 bases: TGCGCCAGCAGCTTTCGACAGGGGCGTAACAATGAGCAGTTCTTC.

In this sample, this clonotype turned up many times. This CDR3 is CASSLGGRLAKNIQYF. In nucleotides, the CDR3 is TGTGCCAGCAGCTTAGGGGGACGCCTTGCCAAAAACATTCAGTACTTC. This rearrangement joins TRBV7-9 to TRBJ2-4; tentatively, D is TRBD1 or TRBD2 (5 bases each). Trimming left V 1 base short and J 1 base short, with 11 bases between. Germline CDR1 is SEHNR and CDR2 is FQNEAQ (reference sequence). This CDR3 contains 16 residues.

In this sample, this clonotype turned up many times. The V and J genes are TRBV15 and TRBJ1-1, with D unresolved. The germline V gene encodes CDR1 LNHNV and CDR2 YYDKDF (reference sequence). This CDR3 is 13 amino acids long. Trimming stripped 3 bases from V and 3 bases from J, with 8 bases between. The CDR3 nucleotides are TGTGCCACCAGCAGTCTACGGGACACTGAAGCTTTCTTT. It is translated as CATSSLRDTEAFF.

This clonotype occurred many times. This chain links TRBV11-2 with TRBJ1-6; D remains unclear. The CDR3 has 16 amino acids. Trimming removed 1 base from V and 9 bases from J, with 16 bases in between. The V gene's germline CDR1 is SGHAT and CDR2 FQNNGV. As DNA, the CDR3 is TGTGCCAGCAGCTTAGGTTCCGGGTCCGTCATTTCACCCCTCCACTTT. This translates into CASSLGSGSVISPLHF.

This clonotype occurred many times. This chain joins TRBV29-1 and TRBJ2-5, with 9 bases that match TRBD2. V was pared by 1 base and J by 2 bases, with 11 bases of the junction left unmatched. The CDR3 has 17 residues. Germline CDR1 SQVTM, CDR2 ANQGSEA. The CDR3 reads CSVEGGLGLAGQETQYF. The CDR3 DNA reads TGCAGCGTTGAAGGTGGACTAGGCCTAGCGGGGCAAGAGACCCAGTACTTC.

This clonotype was seen at least ten times. The J gene is TRBJ1-2, the V gene TRBV30; D not resolved. CDR3 size: 12 residues. Germline-derived CDR1 and CDR2 are GTSNPN and SVGIG (reference sequence). V was clipped by 6 bases and J by 4 bases, with 12 bases between them. In DNA form, the CDR3 reads TGTGCCTGCCCGGACGGACCCTATGGCTACACCTTC. Protein sequence: CACPDGPYGYTF.

In its sample, this clonotype was seen a few times. The V call is TRBV5-1, the J call TRBJ2-5; possibly TRBD1 or TRBD2 for D (5 bases each). The V end lost 3 bases, the J end lost 5 bases, and 14 bases lay between the germline ends. CDR1 is SGHRS, CDR2 YFSETQ, per germline. The CDR3 is made up of 14 amino acids. In nucleotides, the CDR3 is TGCGCCAGCAGCTCGGGGCAGAATCCCGAGACCCAGTACTTC. This gives the protein CASSSGQNPETQYF.

This clonotype was seen many times. The rearrangement uses TRBV5-1 and TRBJ1-1, with D possibly being TRBD1 (5 bases). Germline CDR1 and CDR2: SGHRS and YFSETQ. The CDR3 totals 12 residues. V was pared by 4 bases and J by 11 bases, with 15 bases between. CDR3: CASSPDGASAFF. CDR3 DNA: TGCGCCAGCAGCCCGGATGGGGCTTCGGCTTTCTTT.

This clonotype was found many times. The chain is built from TRBV5-1 and TRBJ1-1; D not resolved. Per the germline V gene, CDR1 is SGHRS and CDR2 is YFSETQ. The germline V and J ends were trimmed by 1 base and 4 bases, with 14 bases remaining between them. CDR3 length equals 15 residues. In DNA form, the CDR3 reads TGCGCCAGCAGCTTGATGTCTATTGGAGGCACTGAAGCTTTCTTT. Translated: CASSLMSIGGTEAFF.

This clonotype was seen ten or more times. The chain couples TRBV6-5 to TRBJ2-7; TRBD2 is a possible D gene (6 bases). CDR1 is MNHEY and CDR2 is SVGAGI in the germline V gene. This CDR3 region has 12 residues. V gave up 6 bases and J gave up 3 bases, with 9 bases separating them. CDR3 residues: CASRGGVYEQYF. CDR3 bases: TGTGCCAGCAGGGGGGGTGTCTACGAGCAGTACTTC.

Ten or more counts support this clonotype. The rearrangement uses TRBV27 and TRBJ1-5; D call uncertain. Trimming shortened V by 1 base and J by 5 bases, and 6 bases separated the two germline ends. The CDR3 length is 13 residues. Germline CDR1 MNHEY, CDR2 SMNVEV (reference sequence). Here the CDR3 DNA reads TGTGCCAGCAGTTTATGGTGGGATCAGCCCCAGCATTTT. Translation gives CASSLWWDQPQHF.

The chain employs TRBV7-9 and TRBJ1-2; 7 nucleotides align to TRBD1. The CDR3 sequence is 14 residues long. Germline V gene data show CDR1 as SEHNR and CDR2 as FQNEAQ (reference sequence). The V segment lost 5 bases and the J segment 0 bases; nucleotides outside the gene matches: 3. The CDR3 sequence is CASSGDRTNYGYTF. Here the CDR3 DNA reads TGTGCCAGCAGCGGGGACAGAACTAACTATGGCTACACCTTC. The variable domain in full, completed from reference TRBV7-9 and TRBJ1-2, reads DTGVSQNPRHKITKRGQNVTFRCDPISEHNRLYWYRQTLGQGPEFLTYFQNEAQLEKSRLLSDRFSAERPKGSFSTLEIQRTEQGDSAMYLCASSGDRTNYGYTFGSGTRLTVV.

This clonotype was counted between two and nine times. The chain carries TRBV27 and TRBJ1-6; D unclear. V was trimmed by 3 bases and J by 6 bases, leaving 6 bases between them. The CDR3 extends over 13 amino acids. Germline values: CDR1 MNHEY, CDR2 SMNVEV (reference sequence). The CDR3 here is CASSFRSNSPLHF. CDR3 DNA sequence: TGTGCCAGCAGTTTCCGGAGTAATTCACCCCTCCACTTT.

This clonotype was counted at least ten times. The chain combines TRBV12-3 or TRBV12-4 with TRBJ1-1; D ambiguous. This CDR3 is built from 13 residues. Trimming took 2 bases from V and 1 from J, leaving 5 bases between them. The CDR3 here is CASSLNKNTEAFF. Written as DNA, the CDR3 is TGTGCCAGCAGTTTAAATAAGAACACTGAAGCTTTCTTT.

In its sample, this clonotype was seen a few times. The chain links TRBV20-1 to TRBJ1-2; a weak D match, TRBD1 (5 bases). V lost 1 base and J lost 8, with 11 bases in between. Germline V gives CDR1 DFQATT, CDR2 SNEGSKA (reference sequence). The CDR3 length is 12 residues. In DNA, the CDR3 is TGCAGTGCTAGAGGGGGCTGGGGGGGCTACACCTTC. Amino acids: CSARGGWGGYTF.

This clonotype was seen a handful of times. The CDR3 protein is CASSLGQGTFYEQYF. CDR3 DNA sequence: TGCGCCAGCAGCTTGGGCCAGGGGACGTTCTACGAGCAGTACTTC. This chain uses TRBV5-1 with TRBJ2-7, with D possibly TRBD1 on 6 matching bases. This CDR3 contains 15 residues. Germline CDR1 is SGHRS and CDR2 is YFSETQ. V shed 0 bases and J shed 3 bases, with 13 bases lying between them.

This clonotype was picked up many times. The CDR3: CASSLWTEGAEAFF. The CDR3 DNA sequence: TGTGCCAGCAGTTTATGGACAGAAGGGGCTGAAGCTTTCTTT. The rearrangement links TRBV28 to TRBJ1-1; TRBD1 is a possible D gene (5 bases). Germline V lookup: CDR1 MDHEN, CDR2 SYDVKM. The CDR3 is 14 amino acids. Trimming left V 0 bases short and J 6 bases short, with 11 bases between.

This clonotype has at least ten counts. The rearrangement uses TRBV7-8 and TRBJ1-1; possibly TRBD1 for D (6 bases). Germline-derived CDR1 and CDR2 are SGHVS and FQNEAQ. Trimming took off 5 bases at V and 1 base at J, with 17 bases between the two ends. The CDR3 is 16 residues long. CDR3 in DNA: TGTGCCAGCAGCCCAAGGGACACATACCCGAACACTGAAGCTTTCTTT. Translated, it gives CASSPRDTYPNTEAFF.

This clonotype was detected ten times or more. The genes are TRBV5-1 and TRBJ1-1; TRBD1 agrees at 9 bases. CDR1 is SGHRS and CDR2 is YFSETQ in the germline V gene. CDR3 length: 16 amino acids. J was trimmed by 3 bases and V by 0 bases; bases with no gene match: 6. As DNA, the CDR3 is TGCGCCAGCAGCTTGGAGGGACAGGGAAGTGACACTGAAGCTTTCTTT. It codes for CASSLEGQGSDTEAFF.

This clonotype was recorded at least ten times. V and J are TRBV7-6 and TRBJ1-1, with D hard to call. The CDR3 totals 14 residues. In germline, CDR1 is SGHVS, CDR2 FNYEAQ. Trimming stripped 2 bases from V and 1 base from J, with 8 bases between. This CDR3 is CASSLTTKNTEAFF. CDR3 DNA: TGTGCCAGCAGCTTAACGACAAAGAACACTGAAGCTTTCTTT.

This chain links TRBV30 with TRBJ1-1, with TRBD1 as a possible D gene (5 bases). Trimming pared 2 bases from V and 1 base from J, leaving 11 bases between. The CDR3 is made up of 14 amino acids. Germline V lookup: CDR1 GTSNPN, CDR2 SVGIG (reference sequence). The CDR3 DNA is TGTGCCTGGAGTTGGGACGGCCGGAACACTGAAGCTTTCTTT. This encodes CAWSWDGRNTEAFF.